The following is a T cell receptor (beta chain) sequence with its context. The data are from a study of cytomegalovirus exposure and HLA in healthy donors. On the study more broadly: The study's early data release held 75 million to 95 million unique TCRs from HLA-typed donors.

The germline V gene encodes CDR1 SGDLS and CDR2 YYNGEE. This CDR3 region has 20 residues. J gave up 5 bases and V 3 bases, and 18 bases lay outside the gene matches. The study ran its PCR with 60 Vbeta and 13 Jbeta primers. The protocol was immunoSEQ multiplex PCR, while the TCRdb copy is restricted to in-frame clones and leaves out a portion. Of just over 150,000 clones in the sample, 86% were seen once. Participants comprised healthy donors of bone marrow. The clonotype originates from a woman aged 18-30 years in good health and CMV-seronegative. Sequencing was done on a sample of PBMCs. This chain links TRBV9 with TRBJ2-2; 11 bases are shared with TRBD2. CDR3 residues: CASSALLISGRAVETGELFF. For the CDR3, the DNA is TGTGCCAGCAGCGCCCTTCTAATTAGCGGGAGGGCAGTGGAGACCGGGGAGCTGTTTTTT.